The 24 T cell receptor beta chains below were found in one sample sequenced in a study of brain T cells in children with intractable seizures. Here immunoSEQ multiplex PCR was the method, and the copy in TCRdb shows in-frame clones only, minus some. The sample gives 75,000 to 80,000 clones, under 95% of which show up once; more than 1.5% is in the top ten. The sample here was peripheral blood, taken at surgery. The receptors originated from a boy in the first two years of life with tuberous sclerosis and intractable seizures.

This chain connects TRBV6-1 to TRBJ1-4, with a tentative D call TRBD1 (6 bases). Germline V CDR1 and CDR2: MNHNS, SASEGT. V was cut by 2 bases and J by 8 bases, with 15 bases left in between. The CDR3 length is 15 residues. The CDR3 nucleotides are TGTGCCAGCAGTGAAAGCGGGGGCGCGCGGGAAAAACTGTTTTTT. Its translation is CASSESGGAREKLFF.

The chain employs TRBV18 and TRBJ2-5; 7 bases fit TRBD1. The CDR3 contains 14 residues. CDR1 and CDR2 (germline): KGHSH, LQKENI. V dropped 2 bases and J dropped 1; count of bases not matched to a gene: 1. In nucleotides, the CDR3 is TGTGCCAGCTCACCAGACAGGGTCCAAGAGACCCAGTACTTC. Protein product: CASSPDRVQETQYF.

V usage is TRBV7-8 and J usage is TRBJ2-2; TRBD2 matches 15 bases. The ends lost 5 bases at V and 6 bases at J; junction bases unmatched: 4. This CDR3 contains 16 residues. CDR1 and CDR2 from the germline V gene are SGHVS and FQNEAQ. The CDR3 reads CASSPWTSGGAGELFF. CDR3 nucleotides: TGTGCCAGCAGCCCCTGGACTAGCGGGGGGGCCGGGGAGCTGTTTTTT.

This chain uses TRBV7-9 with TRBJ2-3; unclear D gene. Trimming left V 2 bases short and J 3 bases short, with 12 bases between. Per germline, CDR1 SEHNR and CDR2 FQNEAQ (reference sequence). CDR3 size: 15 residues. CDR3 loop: CASSLLPLTTDTQYF. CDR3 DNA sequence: TGTGCCAGCAGCTTACTTCCACTAACAACAGATACGCAGTATTTT.

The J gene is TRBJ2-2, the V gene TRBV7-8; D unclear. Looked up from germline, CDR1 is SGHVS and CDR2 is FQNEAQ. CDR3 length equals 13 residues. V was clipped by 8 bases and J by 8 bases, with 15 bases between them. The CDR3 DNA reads TGTGCCAGCTCGGGCGGTGGGTCGGGGGAGCTGTTTTTT. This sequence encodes CASSGGGSGELFF. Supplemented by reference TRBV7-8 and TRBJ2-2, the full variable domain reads GAGVSQSPRYKVAKRGQDVALRCDPISGHVSLFWYQQALGQGPEFLTYFQNEAQLDKSGLPSDRFFAERPEGSVSTLKIQRTQQEDSAVYLCASSGGGSGELFFGEGSRLTVL.

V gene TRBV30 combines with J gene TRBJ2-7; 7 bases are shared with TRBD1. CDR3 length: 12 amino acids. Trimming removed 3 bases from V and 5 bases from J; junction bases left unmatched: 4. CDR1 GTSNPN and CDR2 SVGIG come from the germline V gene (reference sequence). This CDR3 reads CAWRTGPHEQYF. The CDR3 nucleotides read TGTGCCTGGAGGACAGGGCCCCACGAGCAGTACTTC. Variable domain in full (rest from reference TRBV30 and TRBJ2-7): SQTIHQWPATLVQPVGSPLSLECTVEGTSNPNLYWYRQAAGRGLQLLFYSVGIGQISSEVPQNLSASRPQDRQFILSSKKLLLSDSGFYLCAWRTGPHEQYFGPGTRLTVT.

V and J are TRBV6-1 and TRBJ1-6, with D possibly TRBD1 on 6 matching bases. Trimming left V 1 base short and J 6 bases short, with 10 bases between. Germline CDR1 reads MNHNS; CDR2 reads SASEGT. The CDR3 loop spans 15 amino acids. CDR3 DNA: TGTGCCAGCAGTGAAGTAGTCAGGGGTAATTCACCCCTCCACTTT. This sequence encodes CASSEVVRGNSPLHF.

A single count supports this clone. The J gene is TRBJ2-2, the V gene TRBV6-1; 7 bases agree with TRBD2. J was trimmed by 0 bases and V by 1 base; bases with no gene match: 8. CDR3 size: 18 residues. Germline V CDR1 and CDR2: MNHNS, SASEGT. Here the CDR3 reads CASSEGVGTIANTGELFF. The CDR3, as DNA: TGTGCCAGCAGTGAAGGCGTTGGGACTATCGCGAACACCGGGGAGCTGTTTTTT.

CDR3: CASSERTAPFGETQYF. CDR3 DNA sequence: TGTGCCAGCAGTGAGCGGACTGCCCCATTTGGGGAGACCCAGTACTTC. J is TRBJ2-5 and V is TRBV6-1, with D maybe TRBD2 (5 bases). V gave up 3 bases and J gave up 5 bases, with 19 bases separating them. The CDR3 has 16 amino acids. The germline V gene has CDR1 MNHNS and CDR2 SASEGT.

CDR3 sequence (DNA): TGTGCCAGCAGCTTAGCCTCATTCGACGAGCAGTACTTC. Its protein is CASSLASFDEQYF. J is TRBJ2-7 and V is TRBV7-3, with no clear D. The CDR3 is made up of 13 amino acids. V lost 2 bases to trimming and J lost 5 bases, with 10 bases between them. Germline lookup yields CDR1 SGHTA and CDR2 FQGTGA.

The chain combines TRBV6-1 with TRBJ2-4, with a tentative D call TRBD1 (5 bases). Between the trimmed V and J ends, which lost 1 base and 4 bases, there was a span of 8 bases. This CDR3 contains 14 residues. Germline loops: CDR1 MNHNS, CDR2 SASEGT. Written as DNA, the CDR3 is TGTGCCAGCAGTGAAGAGGGGCAGAAAAACATTCAGTACTTC. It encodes CASSEEGQKNIQYF.

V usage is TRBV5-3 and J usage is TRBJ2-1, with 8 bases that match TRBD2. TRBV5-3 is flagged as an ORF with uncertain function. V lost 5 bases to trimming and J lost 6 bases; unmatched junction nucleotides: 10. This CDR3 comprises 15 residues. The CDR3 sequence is CARRPRGRWCNEQFF. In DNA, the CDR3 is TGTGCCAGAAGACCACGCGGGAGGTGGTGCAATGAGCAGTTCTTC.

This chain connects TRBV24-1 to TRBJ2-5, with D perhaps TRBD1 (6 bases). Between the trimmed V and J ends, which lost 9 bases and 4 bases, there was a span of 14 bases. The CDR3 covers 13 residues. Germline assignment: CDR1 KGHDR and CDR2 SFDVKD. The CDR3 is CATGWGPGETQYF. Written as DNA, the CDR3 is TGTGCCACCGGCTGGGGGCCGGGAGAGACCCAGTACTTC.

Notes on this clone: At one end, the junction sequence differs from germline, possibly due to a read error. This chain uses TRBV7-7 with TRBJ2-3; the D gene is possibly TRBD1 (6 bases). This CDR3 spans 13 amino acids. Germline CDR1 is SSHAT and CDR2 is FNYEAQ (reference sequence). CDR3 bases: TGTGCTAGCAGCTCTACAGGGACAGATACGCAGTATTTT. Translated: CASSSTGTDTQYF.

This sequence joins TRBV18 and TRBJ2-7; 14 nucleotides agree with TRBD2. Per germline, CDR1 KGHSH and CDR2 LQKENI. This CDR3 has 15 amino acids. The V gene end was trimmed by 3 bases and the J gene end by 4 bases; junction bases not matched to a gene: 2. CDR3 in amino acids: CASSPGLAGEYEQYF. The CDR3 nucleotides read TGTGCCAGCTCACCGGGACTAGCGGGGGAGTACGAGCAGTACTTC.

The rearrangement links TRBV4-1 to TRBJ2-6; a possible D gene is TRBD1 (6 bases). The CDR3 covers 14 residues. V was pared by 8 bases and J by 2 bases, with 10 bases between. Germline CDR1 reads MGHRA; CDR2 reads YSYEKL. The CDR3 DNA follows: TGCGCCAGCTGCCCAGGGGCTGGGGCCAACGTCCTGACTTTC. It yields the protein CASCPGAGANVLTF.

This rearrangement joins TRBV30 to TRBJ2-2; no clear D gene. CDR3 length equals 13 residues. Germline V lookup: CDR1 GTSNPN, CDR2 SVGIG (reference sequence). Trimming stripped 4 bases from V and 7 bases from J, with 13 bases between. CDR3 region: CAWNWGIYGELFF. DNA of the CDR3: TGTGCCTGGAATTGGGGAATTTACGGGGAGCTGTTTTTT.

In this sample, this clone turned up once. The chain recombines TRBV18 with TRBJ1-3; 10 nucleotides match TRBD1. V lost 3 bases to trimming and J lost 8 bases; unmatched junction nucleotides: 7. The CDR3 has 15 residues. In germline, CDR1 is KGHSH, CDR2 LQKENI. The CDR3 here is CASSPPGTGEDTIYF. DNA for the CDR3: TGTGCCAGCTCACCCCCCGGGACAGGGGAGGACACCATATATTTT.

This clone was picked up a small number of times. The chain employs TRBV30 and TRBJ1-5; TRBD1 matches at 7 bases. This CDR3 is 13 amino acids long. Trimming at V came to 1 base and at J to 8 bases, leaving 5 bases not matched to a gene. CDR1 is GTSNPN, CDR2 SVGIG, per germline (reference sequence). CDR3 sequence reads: CAWSAQGFEPQHF. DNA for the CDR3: TGTGCCTGGAGTGCACAGGGGTTCGAGCCCCAGCATTTT.

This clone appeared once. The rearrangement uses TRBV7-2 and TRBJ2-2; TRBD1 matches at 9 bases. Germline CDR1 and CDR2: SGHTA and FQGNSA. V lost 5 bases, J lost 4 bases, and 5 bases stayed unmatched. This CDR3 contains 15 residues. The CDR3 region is CASSPGQGRTGELFF. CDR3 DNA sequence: TGTGCCAGCAGCCCAGGACAGGGGCGCACCGGGGAGCTGTTTTTT.

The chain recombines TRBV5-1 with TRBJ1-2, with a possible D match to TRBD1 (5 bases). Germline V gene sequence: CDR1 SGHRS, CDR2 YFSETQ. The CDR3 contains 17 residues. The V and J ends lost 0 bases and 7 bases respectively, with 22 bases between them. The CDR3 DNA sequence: TGCGCCAGCAGCTTGGGGCAGGGAGTCCCAACTCGGGCTGGCTACACCTTC. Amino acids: CASSLGQGVPTRAGYTF.

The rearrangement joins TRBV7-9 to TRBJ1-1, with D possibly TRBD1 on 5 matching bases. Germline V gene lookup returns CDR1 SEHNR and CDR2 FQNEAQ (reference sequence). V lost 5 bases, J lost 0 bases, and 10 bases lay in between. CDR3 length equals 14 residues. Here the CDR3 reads CASSPRDVNTEAFF. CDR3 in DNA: TGTGCCAGCAGCCCTCGGGACGTGAACACTGAAGCTTTCTTT.

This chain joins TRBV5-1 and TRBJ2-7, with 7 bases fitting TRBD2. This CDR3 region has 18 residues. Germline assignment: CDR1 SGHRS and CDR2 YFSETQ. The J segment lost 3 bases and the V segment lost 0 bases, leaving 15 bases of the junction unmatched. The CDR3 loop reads CASSLGAFFGLDNYEQYF. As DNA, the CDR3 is TGCGCCAGCAGCTTGGGGGCGTTTTTTGGACTAGACAACTACGAGCAGTACTTC.

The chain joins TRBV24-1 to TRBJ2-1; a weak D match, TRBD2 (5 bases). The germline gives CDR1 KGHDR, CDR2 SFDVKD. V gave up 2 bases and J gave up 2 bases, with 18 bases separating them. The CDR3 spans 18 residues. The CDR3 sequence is CATSDSGSRGSTYNEQFF. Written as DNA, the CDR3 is TGTGCCACCAGTGATTCGGGCAGCCGCGGGTCAACCTACAATGAGCAGTTCTTC.